Listed below are T cell receptor beta chains from one sample, sequenced in a study of blood T cell repertoires in COVID-19. Using immunoSEQ multiplex PCR, the repertoire was profiled, and TCRdb retains in-frame clones only, with some absent. Here the sample spans 180,000 or so clones, about 83% being singletons. The sequencing input was peripheral blood. The receptors shown here come from a young man with active or convalescent COVID-19. Both conserved end residues are trimmed from each CDR3. Only part of the rows carry a size: once, few, many, or a class if the clone is expanded.

clone size,CDR3 length,V gene,J gene,CDR3 protein
-,13,TRBV27,TRBJ2-3,ASSPNRGGSDTQY
-,11,TRBV15,TRBJ2-1,ATRDFGDNEQF
-,16,TRBV27,TRBJ1-4,ASSLLPPRTGPNEKLF
-,14,TRBV30,TRBJ1-2,AWSPSGYQPNYGYT
-,11,TRBV25-1,TRBJ2-1,ASSGTVYNEQF
-,15,TRBV11-3,TRBJ2-1,ASSPTTSGRRGTEQF
-,14,TRBV9,TRBJ2-1,ASSVDGSLGSPGKF
once,11,TRBV28,TRBJ2-2,ASSLAITGELF
-,17,TRBV5-4,TRBJ1-5,ASSLGGTGGKLGNQPQH
-,12,TRBV28,TRBJ2-1,ASSLAGGYNEQF
-,13,TRBV7-9,TRBJ1-4,ASSLAQGRAEKLF
-,14,TRBV5-1,TRBJ2-7,ASSSSSGGVSYEQY
-,13,TRBV11-2,TRBJ1-1,ASSLGNRASTEAF
-,14,TRBV7-2,TRBJ2-3,ASSFPTGGGTDTQY
-,11,TRBV20-1,TRBJ1-1,SASKGQNTEAF
-,11,TRBV24-1,TRBJ2-1,ATSASGGNEQF
-,13,TRBV4-1,TRBJ2-2,ASSQGPSEAGELF
-,13,TRBV6-6,TRBJ1-2,ASSSSGFANYGYT
-,12,TRBV27,TRBJ2-1,ASSPHPAYNEQF
-,13,TRBV27,TRBJ2-7,ASRPGVTSSYEQY
-,14,TRBV6-5,TRBJ1-1,ASSYSPPGPRAEAF
-,14,TRBV4-2,TRBJ1-1,ASSQDPGMFNTEAF
-,10,TRBV6-5,TRBJ2-7,ASSSDSYEQY
-,11,TRBV6-4,TRBJ2-5,ASSVTGSGTQY
-,13,TRBV9,TRBJ1-3,ASSLADRETDTIY
-,9,TRBV6-5,TRBJ1-3,AAGLENTIY
-,10,TRBV7-8,TRBJ2-5,ASSSRVETQY
-,12,TRBV3-1/TRBV3-2,TRBJ2-1,ASSHNAGGNEQF
-,12,TRBV19,TRBJ1-5,ASNTQGGNQPQH
-,12,TRBV7-2,TRBJ1-5,ASSRNDRGQPQH
-,13,TRBV3-1/TRBV3-2,TRBJ2-1,ASSQQGFIYNEQF
-,14,TRBV7-8,TRBJ2-1,ASSLVLSWKRNEQF
-,12,TRBV2,TRBJ1-2,ASSETDRLGGYT
-,13,TRBV12-5,TRBJ2-5,ASGLFRGGQETQY
-,11,TRBV25-1,TRBJ1-1,ATNGGTYTEAF
-,12,TRBV7-3,TRBJ1-1,ASSLSGGNTEAF
-,14,TRBV18,TRBJ2-7,ASSPQQGPNSYEQY
-,12,TRBV2,TRBJ1-2,ASSDTGGWNGYT
few,12,TRBV11-3,TRBJ2-2,ASGGQGLTGELF
-,9,TRBV4-2,TRBJ2-3,ASSQVNTQY
-,11,TRBV30,TRBJ2-7,AWSDRVSSEQY
-,14,TRBV19,TRBJ1-5,ASSTHQGGVIQPQH
-,15,TRBV7-3,TRBJ2-2,ASSTAQAGLNTGELF
-,14,TRBV7-2,TRBJ2-1,ASSLTSGRASNEQF
-,11,TRBV4-3,TRBJ1-1,ASSGQGDTEAF
-,14,TRBV11-1,TRBJ1-3,ASSGFGGTGGDTIY
-,13,TRBV4-1,TRBJ2-1,ASSQVSGRWNEQF
-,13,TRBV9,TRBJ2-2,ASSLLDSYTGELF
-,12,TRBV18,TRBJ1-2,ASSPADRIYGYT
-,13,TRBV28,TRBJ2-1,ASSSVLAGGPEQF
few,13,TRBV27,TRBJ2-2,ASSLLDRDTGELF
-,13,TRBV5-4,TRBJ1-6,ASSFGSPYNSPLH
-,14,TRBV7-3,TRBJ2-1,ASSENLFSSYNEQF
-,15,TRBV7-9,TRBJ2-1,ASSLGPGQGAGGEQF
few,11,TRBV19,TRBJ1-1,FGGQGRDTEAF
once,9,TRBV20-1,TRBJ1-2,SARVRDGYT
-,13,TRBV11-3,TRBJ2-7,ASSSTGRRGYEQY
-,15,TRBV28,TRBJ2-1,ASSPVGGDRTYNEQF
-,13,TRBV19,TRBJ1-3,ASNTGSFSGNTIY
-,14,TRBV15,TRBJ2-1,ATSKNLAGGYNEQF